This is a list of T cell receptor beta chains from one sample in a study of cytotoxic CD8 clonotypes in ibrutinib-treated CLL. Generated by immunoSEQ multiplex PCR, the TCRdb table keeps only in-frame clones and is missing some. The sample has about 76,000 clones, around 84% seen once. This material consisted of PBMCs, taken before ibrutinib treatment. All receptors come from a human donor with chronic lymphocytic leukemia. CDR3s include the opening cysteine and the closing phenylalanine or tryptophan. The D gene is left open where the match is weak. The size of a clone is reported for some rows only, either as once, few or many, or as a class for expanded clones.

V	size	D	J	DNA	CDR3
TRBV27	once	.	TRBJ2-3	TGTGCCAGCAGTTTAGGGAGTAACACAGATACGCAGTATTTT	CASSLGSNTDTQYF
TRBV29-1	.	TRBD2	TRBJ2-2	TGCAGCGTTGAGGGTGGTGGCCTAGCGGGAGGGTATAACACCGGGGAGCTGTTTTTT	CSVEGGGLAGGYNTGELFF
TRBV19	.	.	TRBJ2-1	TGTGCCAGTAGTATAGCTGGCGGAGCACCGAATGAGCAGTTCTTC	CASSIAGGAPNEQFF
TRBV10-2	.	.	TRBJ2-1	TGCGCCAGCGGGGGAGCCCAGTTCTTC	CASGGAQFF
TRBV19	.	TRBD1	TRBJ1-2	TGTGCCAGTATGGCAGGGGGCGCCTATGGCTACACCTTC	CASMAGGAYGYTF
TRBV6-5	.	.	TRBJ1-3	TGTGCCAGCAGTTACAGGAACTCTGGAAACACCATATATTTT	CASSYRNSGNTIYF
TRBV6-5	.	.	TRBJ1-4	TGTGCCAGCACCCGGGCCTCGGGGGGTGAAAAACTGTTTTTT	CASTRASGGEKLFF
TRBV10-3	.	TRBD2	TRBJ2-3	TGTGCCATCAGTGAGCACAGCGGGAGGGCCACAGATACGCAGTATTTT	CAISEHSGRATDTQYF
TRBV5-4	once	.	TRBJ1-1	TGTGCCAGCAGCTTAGACAGCCAGCACACTGAAGCTTTCTTT	CASSLDSQHTEAFF
TRBV19	.	TRBD1	TRBJ1-2	TGTGCCAGTAGTACTCCGACAGGGGAACGTGGCTACACCTTC	CASSTPTGERGYTF
TRBV7-3	few	TRBD1	TRBJ2-2	TGTGCCAGCAGCGCCGGACAGGGGGCGTCCGGGGAGCTGTTTTTT	CASSAGQGASGELFF
TRBV28	.	TRBD1	TRBJ2-7	TGTGCCAGCAGTTCCCCCGCGGACAGGGCCACCTACGAGCAGTACTTC	CASSSPADRATYEQYF
TRBV4-3	.	TRBD2	TRBJ2-1	TGCGCCAGCAGCCAACCCCTACAGCGGGGGAATGAGCAGTTCTTC	CASSQPLQRGNEQFF
TRBV5-1	once	.	TRBJ1-2	TGCGCCAGCAGCTTGGGAAGGGATCCCCGCTACACCTTC	CASSLGRDPRYTF
TRBV11-3	.	.	TRBJ2-5	TGTGCCAGCAGATCCGAAGAGACCCAGTACTTC	CASRSEETQYF
TRBV27	.	TRBD1	TRBJ2-1	TGTGCCAGCAGTTTACTTCCGGGACAGGGTATCTATGAGCAGTTCTTC	CASSLLPGQGIYEQFF
TRBV5-1	.	TRBD1	TRBJ2-5	TGCGCCAGCAGCTTAGTTGGGACAGGGGAAGGGACCCAGTACTTC	CASSLVGTGEGTQYF
TRBV6-5	.	.	TRBJ2-2	TGTGCCAGCAGTTTCTCAGGGGCCGGGGAGCTGTTTTTT	CASSFSGAGELFF
TRBV9	.	.	TRBJ2-1	TGTGCCAGCAGCCCAGATGGCGACAATGAGCAGTTCTTC	CASSPDGDNEQFF
TRBV6-6	.	.	TRBJ1-2	TGTGCCAGCAGTTACTCGAAACAAGGAGGCTATGGCTACACCTTC	CASSYSKQGGYGYTF
TRBV29-1	.	.	TRBJ2-1	TGCAGCGTCCCCCAGGGAGATGAGCAGTTCTTC	CSVPQGDEQFF
TRBV29-1	.	TRBD2	TRBJ2-7	TGCAGCGTTGATGGGGACTACTCCTACGAGCAGTACTTC	CSVDGDYSYEQYF